The T cell receptor beta chain under discussion was sequenced for a study of T cells in Graves' hyperthyroidism and ophthalmopathy. Study observations and caveats: Among clonotypes expanded in thyroid above 0.001, most were also found in blood.

This clonotype was seen at least ten times. Its antigen remains unidentified. Subjects aged 18 to 65 presented with newly diagnosed hyperthyroidism of less than 2 months' duration. Clinical symptoms, serum thyroxine, TRAb, thyroid ultrasound and orbital computed tomography established diagnosis. Blood sampling occurred at first hyperthyroidism diagnosis, ahead of any ophthalmopathy symptoms. Germline V lookup: CDR1 SNHLY, CDR2 FYNNEI. V was pared by 3 bases and J by 3 bases, with 9 bases between. The CDR3 covers 15 residues. Researchers amplified the TCR beta CDR3 regions from RNA transcripts. First-round RT-PCR of the TCR CDR3 relied on the HTBI primer set. TCRdb reprocessed the multiplex PCR reads via MiXCR and lists one record per CDR3 protein. The data contain 380,000 or so distinct CDR3 sequences, approximately 15% of them singletons.

J is TRBJ1-6 and V is TRBV2; D unclear. This clonotype was obtained from a man aged 25 to 40 with Graves' hyperthyroidism that later progressed to Graves' ophthalmopathy. The sample consisted of blood. The CDR3: CASSEAGLYNSPLHF. CDR3 DNA sequence: TGTGCCAGCAGTGAGGCGGGCCTCTATAATTCACCCCTCCACTTT.